Listed here are 14 T cell receptor beta chains from one sample, sequenced in a study of blood T cell repertoires in COVID-19. TCRdb's table, derived via immunoSEQ multiplex PCR, lists solely in-frame clones and lacks some. The table records about 120,000 clones, over 80% of them present only once. The specimen sequenced was PBMCs or T cells enriched from blood (not recorded which). Every receptor here comes from a woman aged 25-40 years who had recovered from COVID-19.

The chain joins TRBV27 to TRBJ1-4; the match to TRBD1 covers 9 bases. CDR3 length: 16 amino acids. After removal of 2 bases from V and 8 bases from J, the junction contained 9 bases not matched to a gene. Germline values: CDR1 MNHEY, CDR2 SMNVEV (reference sequence). The CDR3 region is CASSLRGQGGSEKLFF. The DNA of the CDR3 is TGTGCCAGCAGTTTAAGGGGACAGGGTGGTAGCGAAAAACTGTTTTTT.

The V and J genes are TRBV10-3 and TRBJ2-3; possible D gene TRBD2, 5 bases. Germline CDR1 reads ENHRY; CDR2 reads SYGVKD. The CDR3 is 13 amino acids. Between the trimmed V and J ends, which lost 6 bases and 7 bases, there was a span of 14 bases. CDR3 sequence: CAIRLEAAHTQYF. In DNA, the CDR3 is TGTGCCATCAGATTGGAGGCCGCCCATACGCAGTATTTT.

The V gene is TRBV11-3, the J gene TRBJ2-7; D gene ambiguous. This CDR3 is 13 amino acids long. V lost 3 bases and J lost 2, with 8 bases in between. Looked up from germline, CDR1 is SGHNT and CDR2 is YENEEA. CDR3 DNA sequence: TGTGCCAGCAGCTTCCTCCTCGCCTACGAGCAGTACTTC. Translated: CASSFLLAYEQYF.

The chain employs TRBV7-9 and TRBJ1-1; D is perhaps TRBD1 (5 bases). V lost 5 bases and J lost 8, with 12 bases in between. The CDR3 covers 12 residues. CDR1 is SEHNR and CDR2 is FQNEAQ in the germline V gene (reference sequence). The CDR3 is CASSQGTSEAFF. CDR3 coding DNA: TGTGCCAGCAGCCAGGGAACCTCAGAAGCTTTCTTT. Filled out from reference TRBV7-9 and TRBJ1-1, the complete variable domain reads DTGVSQNPRHKITKRGQNVTFRCDPISEHNRLYWYRQTLGQGPEFLTYFQNEAQLEKSRLLSDRFSAERPKGSFSTLEIQRTEQGDSAMYLCASSQGTSEAFFGQGTRLTVV.

This clone was detected only a few times. The chain uses TRBV4-1 and TRBJ1-4; 10 bases fit TRBD1. The germline gives CDR1 MGHRA, CDR2 YSYEKL. The trim removed 3 bases at V and 0 bases at J, leaving 4 bases unmatched. CDR3 size: 17 residues. CDR3 coding DNA: TGCGCCAGCAGCCAGGGGACAGGGGATCCAACTAATGAAAAACTGTTTTTT. Translating it yields CASSQGTGDPTNEKLFF.

A few counts support this clone. J is TRBJ1-1 and V is TRBV7-8; D is ambiguous. V was clipped by 1 base and J by 8 bases, with 11 bases between them. Germline CDR1 reads SGHVS; CDR2 reads FQNEAQ. The CDR3 loop spans 13 amino acids. The CDR3 region is CASSLVVGREAFF. CDR3 in DNA: TGTGCCAGCAGCTTAGTCGTGGGGAGAGAAGCTTTCTTT.

The V gene is TRBV29-1, the J gene TRBJ1-1; TRBD1 might be the D (6 bases). This CDR3 spans 14 amino acids. V was pared by 5 bases and J by 14 bases, with 27 bases between. Per germline, CDR1 SQVTM and CDR2 ANQGSEA. The CDR3 DNA is TGCAGCGTTCCATCCTCCCTGGGACAACCGTTTGAATTCTTT. It is translated as CSVPSSLGQPFEFF. Supplemented by reference TRBV29-1 and TRBJ1-1, the full variable domain reads SAVISQKPSRDICQRGTSLTIQCQVDSQVTMMFWYRQQPGQSLTLIATANQGSEATYESGFVIDKFPISRPNLTFSTLTVSNMSPEDSSIYLCSVPSSLGQPFEFFGQGTRLTVV.

The chain carries TRBV14 and TRBJ1-6, with TRBD1 as a possible D gene (5 bases). The CDR3 totals 14 residues. Germline V gives CDR1 SGHDN, CDR2 FVKESK. V shed 2 bases and J shed 9 bases, with 11 bases lying between them. The CDR3 protein is CASSQKGPLSPLHF. The CDR3, as DNA: TGTGCCAGCAGCCAAAAGGGGCCCCTTTCACCCCTCCACTTT.

This clone was seen a single time. The gene calls are TRBV2 and TRBJ2-1; TRBD2 matches 11 bases. The CDR3 has 17 amino acids. J gave up 4 bases and V 7 bases, and 12 bases lay outside the gene matches. Germline CDR1 SNHLY, CDR2 FYNNEI. The CDR3 DNA is TGTGCCAGCACCGGGACTAGCGGAGGAGGACCTTACAATGAGCAGTTCTTC. Translation gives CASTGTSGGGPYNEQFF.

The chain couples TRBV27 to TRBJ1-2; D gene uncertain. The CDR3 has 14 amino acids. Germline values: CDR1 MNHEY, CDR2 SMNVEV (reference sequence). Trimming removed 5 bases at V and 5 bases at J, with 15 bases between. Here the CDR3 reads CASSPRELGYGYTF. The CDR3 nucleotides are TGTGCCAGCAGTCCCCGGGAGTTGGGGTATGGCTACACCTTC.

This chain connects TRBV7-3 to TRBJ1-4, with D possibly being TRBD1 (6 bases). Trimming pared 2 bases from V and 3 bases from J, leaving 13 bases between. Germline loops: CDR1 SGHTA, CDR2 FQGTGA. The CDR3 consists of 16 residues. CDR3 in amino acids: CASSLGGRGSNEKLFF. CDR3 DNA: TGTGCCAGCAGCTTAGGGGGCCGTGGATCTAATGAAAAACTGTTTTTT.

This chain joins TRBV29-1 and TRBJ1-1; tentatively, D is TRBD1 (5 bases). Germline CDR1 and CDR2: SQVTM and ANQGSEA. Trimming left V 4 bases short and J 4 bases short, with 13 bases between. The CDR3 totals 13 residues. The CDR3 bases are TGCAGCGTTGGAAAGGGGCGAGCCACTGAAGCTTTCTTT. It specifies CSVGKGRATEAFF.

This clone was counted between two and nine times. The chain is built from TRBV9 and TRBJ1-1; a possible D gene is TRBD1 (5 bases). Germline-derived CDR1 and CDR2 are SGDLS and YYNGEE. This CDR3 contains 13 residues. The V end was cut by 2 bases, the J end by 4 bases, with 9 bases between. CDR3 DNA sequence: TGTGCCAGCAGCGTTTTGGGGGGCACTGAAGCTTTCTTT. Its protein product is CASSVLGGTEAFF.

The chain is built from TRBV6-5 and TRBJ2-5, with D tentatively TRBD2 (5 bases). The ends were cut back, 4 bases at V and 2 bases at J, with 8 bases in the middle. The CDR3 consists of 13 residues. Germline V lookup: CDR1 MNHEY, CDR2 SVGAGI. The CDR3 sequence is CASSWTGQETQYF. The CDR3 bases are TGTGCCAGCAGTTGGACGGGGCAAGAGACCCAGTACTTC.